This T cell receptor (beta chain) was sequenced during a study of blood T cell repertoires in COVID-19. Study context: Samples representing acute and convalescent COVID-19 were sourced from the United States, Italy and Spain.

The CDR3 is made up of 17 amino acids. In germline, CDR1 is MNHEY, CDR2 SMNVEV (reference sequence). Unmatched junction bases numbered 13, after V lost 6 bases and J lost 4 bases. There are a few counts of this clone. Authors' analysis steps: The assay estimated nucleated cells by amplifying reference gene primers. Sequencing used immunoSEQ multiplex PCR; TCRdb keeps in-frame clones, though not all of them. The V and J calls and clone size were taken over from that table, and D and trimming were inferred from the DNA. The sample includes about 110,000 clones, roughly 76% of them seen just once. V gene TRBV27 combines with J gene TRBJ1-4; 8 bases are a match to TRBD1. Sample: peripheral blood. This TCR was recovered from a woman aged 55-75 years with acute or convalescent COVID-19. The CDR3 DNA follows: TGTGCCAGCAGCACCTCTGGCAGGGGGCGAAATAATGAAAAACTGTTTTTT. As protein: CASSTSGRGRNNEKLFF. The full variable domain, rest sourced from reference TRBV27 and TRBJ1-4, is EAQVTQNPRYLITVTGKKLTVTCSQNMNHEYMSWYRQDPGLGLRQIYYSMNVEVTDKGDVPEGYKVSRKEKRNFPLILESPSPNQTSLYFCASSTSGRGRNNEKLFFGSGTQLSVL.